The 2 T cell receptor beta chains below all came from one sample that was sequenced in a study of blood T cell repertoires in COVID-19. Produced via immunoSEQ multiplex PCR; TCRdb's table is partial and in-frame only. The profile shows 150,000 to 160,000 clones, roughly 83% of them singletons. Sample: peripheral blood. These receptors originate from a woman aged 55 to 70 with COVID-19, enrolled during active disease.

Here the CDR3 DNA reads TGCGCCAGCAGCAATACAGGGGGCGTCACTGAAGCTTTCTTT. It codes for CASSNTGGVTEAFF. The chain is built from TRBV5-1 and TRBJ1-1; 9 bases map to TRBD1. The V gene end was trimmed by 4 bases and the J gene end by 4 bases; junction bases not matched to a gene: 5. This CDR3 has 14 residues. Per germline, CDR1 SGHRS and CDR2 YFSETQ.

The count of this clone is one. This chain joins TRBV12-5 and TRBJ1-1; TRBD1 matches 10 bases. Germline V lookup: CDR1 LGHNT, CDR2 FRNRAP. J gave up 4 bases and V 7 bases, and 9 bases lay outside the gene matches. CDR3 size: 15 residues. CDR3 DNA sequence: TGTGCTAGTGCCCCTTCGCGGACAGGGGGCACTGAAGCTTTCTTT. As protein: CASAPSRTGGTEAFF.